The table lists the clone carrying this T cell receptor (beta chain) with a few counts. Its specificity is not known. This sample was included in a study of cytomegalovirus exposure and HLA in healthy donors. A multiplex PCR was run with 60 Vbeta primers and 13 Jbeta primers. Libraries were prepared by immunoSEQ multiplex PCR; TCRdb keeps only in-frame clonotypes and omits some of them. The table shows some 180,000 clones, with 65% to 80% occurring only once. Whole-study results and caveats: One cluster of highly shared sequence variants probably arose as a sequencing artifact.

The CDR3 loop spans 15 amino acids. The germline gives CDR1 PRHDT, CDR2 FYEKMQ (reference sequence). V lost 1 base to trimming and J lost 2 bases; unmatched junction nucleotides: 3. Source material: PBMCs. This chain joins TRBV13 and TRBJ1-2; TRBD1 matches at 8 bases. The clonotype originates from a woman aged 30 to 39 in good health and CMV-seropositive. In DNA, the CDR3 is TGTGCCAGCAGCTTAGCACAGGGGGGGAACTATGGCTACACCTTC. Its translation is CASSLAQGGNYGYTF.